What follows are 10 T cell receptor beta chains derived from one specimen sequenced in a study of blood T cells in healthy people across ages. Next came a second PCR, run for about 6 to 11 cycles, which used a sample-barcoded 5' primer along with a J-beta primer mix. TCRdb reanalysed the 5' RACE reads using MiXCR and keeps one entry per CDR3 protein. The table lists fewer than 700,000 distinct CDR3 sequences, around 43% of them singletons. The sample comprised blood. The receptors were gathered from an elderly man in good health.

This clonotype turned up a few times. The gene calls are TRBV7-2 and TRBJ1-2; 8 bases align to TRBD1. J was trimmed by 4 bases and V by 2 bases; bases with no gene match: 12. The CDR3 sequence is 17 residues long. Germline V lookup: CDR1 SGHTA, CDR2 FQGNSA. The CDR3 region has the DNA TGTGCCAGCAGCTTATTCAACGTTGGACAGGGAGGCTATGGCTACACCTTC. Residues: CASSLFNVGQGGYGYTF.

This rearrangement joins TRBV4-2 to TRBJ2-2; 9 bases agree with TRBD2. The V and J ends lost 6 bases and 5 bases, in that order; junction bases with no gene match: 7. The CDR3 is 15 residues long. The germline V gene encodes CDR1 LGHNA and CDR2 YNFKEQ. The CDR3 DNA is TGTGCCAGCAGGGTTGCTAGCGGGACAACCGGGGAGCTGTTTTTT. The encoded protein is CASRVASGTTGELFF.

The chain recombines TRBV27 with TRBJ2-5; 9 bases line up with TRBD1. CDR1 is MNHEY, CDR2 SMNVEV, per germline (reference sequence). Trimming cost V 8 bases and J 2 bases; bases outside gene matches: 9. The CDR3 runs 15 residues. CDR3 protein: CASRLGTGQQETQYF. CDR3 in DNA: TGTGCCAGCCGCCTCGGGACAGGGCAACAAGAGACCCAGTACTTC.

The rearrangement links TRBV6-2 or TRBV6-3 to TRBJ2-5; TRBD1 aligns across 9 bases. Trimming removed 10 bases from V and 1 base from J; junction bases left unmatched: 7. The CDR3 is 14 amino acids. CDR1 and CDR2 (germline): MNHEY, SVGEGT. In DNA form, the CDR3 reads TGTGCCACCGAGGACAGGGGATTCCAAGAGACCCAGTACTTC. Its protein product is CATEDRGFQETQYF.

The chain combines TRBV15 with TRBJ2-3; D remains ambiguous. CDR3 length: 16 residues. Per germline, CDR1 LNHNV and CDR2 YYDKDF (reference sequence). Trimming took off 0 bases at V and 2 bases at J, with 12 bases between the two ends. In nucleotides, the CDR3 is TGTGCCACCAGCAGAGAGTCCGAAGTTTCCACAGATACGCAGTATTTT. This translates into CATSRESEVSTDTQYF.

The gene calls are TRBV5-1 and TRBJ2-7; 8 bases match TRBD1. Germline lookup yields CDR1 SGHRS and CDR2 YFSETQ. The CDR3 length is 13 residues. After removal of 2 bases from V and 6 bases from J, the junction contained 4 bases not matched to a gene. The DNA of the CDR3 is TGCGCCAGCAGCTTAGGACAGGGAACCGAGCAGTACTTC. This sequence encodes CASSLGQGTEQYF. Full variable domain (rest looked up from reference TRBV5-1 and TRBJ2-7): KAGVTQTPRYLIKTRGQQVTLSCSPISGHRSVSWYQQTPGQGLQFLFEYFSETQRNKGNFPGRFSGRQFSNSRSEMNVSTLELGDSALYLCASSLGQGTEQYFGPGTRLTVT.

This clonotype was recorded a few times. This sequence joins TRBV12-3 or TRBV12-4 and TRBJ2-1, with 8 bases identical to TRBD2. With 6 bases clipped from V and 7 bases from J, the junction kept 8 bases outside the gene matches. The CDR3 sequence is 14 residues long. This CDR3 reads CASSPYGRVNEQFF. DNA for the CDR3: TGTGCCAGCAGCCCCTACGGGAGGGTAAATGAGCAGTTCTTC.

The CDR3 DNA reads as TGTGCCAGCCTTCGACAGGGGTCGGGCGAGCAGTACTTC. This translates into CASLRQGSGEQYF. V gene TRBV6-6 combines with J gene TRBJ2-7, with 8 bases fitting TRBD1. The CDR3 contains 13 residues. The junction had 9 bases not matched to a gene; V was cut back by 8 bases and J by 6 bases. CDR1 is MNHNY, CDR2 SVGAGI, per germline (reference sequence).

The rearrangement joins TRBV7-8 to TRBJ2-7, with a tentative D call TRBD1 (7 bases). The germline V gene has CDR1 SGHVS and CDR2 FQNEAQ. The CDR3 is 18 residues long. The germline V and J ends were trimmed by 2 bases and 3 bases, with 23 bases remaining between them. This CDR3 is CASSLRGPSGRGNYEQYF. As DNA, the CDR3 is TGTGCCAGCAGCTTAAGGGGGCCTAGTGGCCGGGGGAACTACGAGCAGTACTTC.

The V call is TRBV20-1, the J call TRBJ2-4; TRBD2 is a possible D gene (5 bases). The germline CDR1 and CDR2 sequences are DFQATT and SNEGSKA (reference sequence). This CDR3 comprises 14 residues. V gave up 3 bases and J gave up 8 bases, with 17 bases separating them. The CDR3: CSASVVGEVYIQYF. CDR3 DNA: TGCAGTGCTAGTGTCGTGGGAGAGGTATACATTCAGTACTTC.